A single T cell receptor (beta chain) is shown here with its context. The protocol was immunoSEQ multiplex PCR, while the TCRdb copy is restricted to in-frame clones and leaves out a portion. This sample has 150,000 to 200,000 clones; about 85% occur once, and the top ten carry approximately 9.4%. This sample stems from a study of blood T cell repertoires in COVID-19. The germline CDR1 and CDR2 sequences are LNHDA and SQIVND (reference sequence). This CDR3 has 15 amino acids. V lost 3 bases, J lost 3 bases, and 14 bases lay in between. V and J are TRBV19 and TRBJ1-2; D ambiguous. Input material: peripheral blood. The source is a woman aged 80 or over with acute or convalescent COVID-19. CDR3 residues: CASSILHMGDYGYTF. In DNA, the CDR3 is TGTGCCAGTAGTATCCTCCATATGGGCGACTATGGCTACACCTTC.